Listed here are 3 T cell receptor beta chains from one sample, sequenced in a study of blood T cell repertoires in COVID-19. Assay used: immunoSEQ multiplex PCR; TCRdb lists only in-frame clones, some missing. The top ten hold less than 3.5% of the sample, which has 210,000 or so clones, 88% seen once. Sequences were obtained from peripheral blood. Receptors originate from a woman aged 60-75 years with acute or convalescent COVID-19.

The chain carries TRBV27 and TRBJ2-7, with 14 bases fitting TRBD2. Losses at the gene ends were 5 bases for V and 1 base for J; bases not matched to a gene: 4. Germline values: CDR1 MNHEY, CDR2 SMNVEV (reference sequence). The CDR3 has 16 residues. CDR3 in amino acids: CASSPGLAGGSYEQYF. In nucleotides, the CDR3 is TGTGCCAGCAGTCCCGGACTAGCGGGAGGATCCTACGAGCAGTACTTC.

The chain employs TRBV5-5 and TRBJ1-1; 7 nucleotides match TRBD1. Germline CDR1 SGHKS, CDR2 YYEKEE (reference sequence). CDR3 size: 14 residues. V trimming: 4 bases; J trimming: 0 bases; junction bases outside the gene matches: 3. CDR3 DNA: TGTGCCAGCAGCGCGGGACAGATGAACACTGAAGCTTTCTTT. Translating it yields CASSAGQMNTEAFF.

The chain has TRBV5-8 and TRBJ1-3, with a tentative D call TRBD1 (6 bases). The CDR3 runs to 14 residues. CDR1 and CDR2 (germline): SGHTS, YDEGEE. Trimming took 5 bases from V and 1 from J, leaving 10 bases between them. The CDR3 DNA follows: TGTGCCAGCAGAACTACAGGGTCTGGAAACACCATATATTTT. This codes for CASRTTGSGNTIYF. The full variable domain, completed using reference TRBV5-8 and TRBJ1-3, is EAGVTQSPTHLIKTRGQQATLRCSPISGHTSVYWYQQALGLGLQFLLWYDEGEERNRGNFPPRFSGRQFPNYSSELNVNALELEDSALYLCASRTTGSGNTIYFGEGSWLTVV.